These T cell receptor beta chains were read from a single sample in a study of T cell repertoires in cytomegalovirus infection. TCRdb independently ran MiXCR on the reads; one entry per CDR3 protein. The repertoire consists of around 190,000 distinct CDR3 sequences, with around 15% occurring once and the leading ten covering roughly 27%. The sample was PBMCs. The receptor source for this set is a human donor in good health (CMV status not recorded). Some clones in this sample may be carry-over from other donors' samples. The CDR3 runs from the conserved cysteine through the conserved F or W. The D gene is left open where the match is weak. Clone size is stated in some rows and not others, as once, few, many or a class when expanded.

J	V	D	size	CDR3	DNA
TRBJ1-5	TRBV15	TRBD1	-	CATSNRGGNQPQHF	TGTGCCACCAGCAACAGGGGGGGAAATCAGCCCCAGCATTTT
TRBJ1-4	TRBV7-2	TRBD1	many	CASSQDRGNEKLFF	TGTGCCAGCAGCCAGGACAGGGGAAATGAAAAACTGTTTTTT
TRBJ1-2	TRBV15	-	many	CATSLRTATNYGYTF	TGTGCCACCAGCCTAAGGACAGCTACTAACTATGGCTACACCTTC
TRBJ2-6	TRBV7-3	TRBD1	many	CASQGLQGAVGANVLTF	TGTGCCAGCCAAGGACTACAGGGGGCAGTTGGGGCCAACGTCCTGACTTTC
TRBJ2-1	TRBV7-2	TRBD2	many	CASSLAAGANEQFF	TGTGCCAGCAGCTTAGCAGCGGGGGCCAATGAGCAGTTCTTC
TRBJ1-1	TRBV28	-	-	CASTMDPPMNTEAFF	TGTGCCAGCACCATGGACCCACCCATGAACACTGAAGCTTTCTTT
TRBJ1-4	TRBV7-4	TRBD1	few	CASSPPRGGREKLFF	TGTGCCAGCAGTCCCCCCAGGGGGGGCCGAGAAAAACTGTTTTTT
TRBJ1-2	TRBV29-1	-	few	CSVEEAGMGSGYTF	TGCAGCGTTGAAGAAGCGGGGATGGGATCCGGCTACACCTTC
TRBJ1-1	TRBV20-1	-	-	CSATRGEGTEAFF	TGCAGTGCTACCCGGGGGGAAGGCACTGAAGCTTTCTTT
TRBJ1-5	TRBV15	TRBD1	-	CATSSLQGASQPQHF	TGTGCCACCAGCAGCTTACAGGGGGCCAGTCAGCCCCAGCATTTT
TRBJ1-1	TRBV6-1	TRBD1	-	CASIKRMPGQGYSEAFF	TGTGCCAGCATCAAACGGATGCCGGGACAGGGATATTCTGAAGCTTTCTTT
TRBJ2-7	TRBV28	TRBD1	many	CASSLLPGQGAYEQYF	TGTGCCAGCAGTTTACTGCCGGGACAGGGGGCATACGAGCAGTACTTC
TRBJ1-3	TRBV19	TRBD1	few	CASSTGQENSGNTIYF	TGTGCCAGTAGTACCGGACAGGAGAACTCTGGAAACACCATATATTTT
TRBJ2-3	TRBV7-9	-	-	CASLPPGTDTQYF	TGTGCCAGCCTTCCGCCCGGCACAGATACGCAGTATTTT
TRBJ2-7	TRBV11-1	-	-	CASSPRVRTNYEQYF	TGTGCCAGCAGCCCCCGCGTGAGGACGAACTACGAGCAGTACTTC